This T cell receptor (beta chain) derives from a study of shared clonotypes between healthy human individuals. Overall study: Each donor's CD8 memory used one plate, CD8 naive two, each CD4 subset three.

A 200 ng quantity of DNA, about 30,000 T cell genomes, went into the sorted-subset replicate PCRs. Method: immunoSEQ multiplex PCR; TCRdb's copy keeps in-frame clones and lacks some. Of around 2,000,000 clones detected, less than 95% appear once; the ten largest clones hold roughly 1%. With 1 base removed from V and 10 bases from J, the gap between germline ends came to 7 bases. CDR1 PRHDT and CDR2 FYEKMQ come from the germline V gene (reference sequence). This CDR3 contains 11 residues. Remarks on this clone: Its cognate antigen is unknown.

Naive CD8 populations comprised CD45RO-negative cells positively selected for CCR7, excluding terminally differentiated effector memory CD45RA+ cells. The study's findings and limits: Rarefaction analysis demonstrated incomplete sorted-subset sequencing notwithstanding large depth. Limited genetic and exposure-history diversity came from having few donors.

Specimen: naive CD8+ T cells sorted from blood. The clonotype originates from a man aged 18-30 years in good health. The chain recombines TRBV13 with TRBJ2-5; D is unresolved. The CDR3 is CASSLDGHQYF. The DNA of the CDR3 is TGTGCCAGCAGCTTAGACGGCCACCAGTACTTC.